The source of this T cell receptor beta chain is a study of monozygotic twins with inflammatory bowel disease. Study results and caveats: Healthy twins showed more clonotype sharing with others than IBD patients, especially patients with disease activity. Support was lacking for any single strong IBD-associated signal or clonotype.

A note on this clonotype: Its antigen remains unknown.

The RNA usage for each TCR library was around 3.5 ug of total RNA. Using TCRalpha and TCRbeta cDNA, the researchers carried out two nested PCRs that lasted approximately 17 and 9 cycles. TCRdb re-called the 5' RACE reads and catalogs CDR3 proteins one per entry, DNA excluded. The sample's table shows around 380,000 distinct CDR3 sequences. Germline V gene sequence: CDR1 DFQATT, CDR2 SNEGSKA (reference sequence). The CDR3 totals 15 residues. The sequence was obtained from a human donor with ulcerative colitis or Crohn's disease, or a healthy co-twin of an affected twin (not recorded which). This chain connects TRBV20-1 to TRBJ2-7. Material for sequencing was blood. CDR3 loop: CSARAFTSDSYEQYF.